Reported below is one TCR beta chain. The antigen is not known. This CDR3 is built from 15 residues. V lost 8 bases to trimming and J lost 2 bases; unmatched junction nucleotides: 10. Germline loops: CDR1 SNHLY, CDR2 FYNNEI. Libraries were prepared by immunoSEQ multiplex PCR; TCRdb keeps only in-frame clonotypes and omits some of them. Of 100,000 to 150,000 clones listed, about 86% are singletons. The data were obtained in a study of T cell responses to AZD1222 COVID-19 vaccine. Findings of the study overall: CD4 TCRs associated with vaccination spanned spike, dominating at 160-218 and 743-854. Seropositive AZD1222 recipients at baseline numbered only five to seven. Clonal diversity was possibly underestimated, and white British individuals and females predominated among donors.

Samples with a second dose at about 4 or about 12 weeks were pooled together. This sequence originates from an adult who received the AZD1222 COVID-19 vaccine. The sequences come from peripheral blood, collected 28 days after the second AZD1222 dose. The chain carries TRBV2 and TRBJ2-7, with 9 bases aligning to TRBD1. The CDR3 DNA is TGTGCCAGCCCACGTCAGAGGGACAGGGCCTACGAGCAGTACTTC. This codes for CASPRQRDRAYEQYF.